The T cell receptor beta chain described here comes from a study of T cell responses to AZD1222 COVID-19 vaccine. Points from the study as a whole: Vaccine-related CD4 TCRs covered spike, predominating at 160-218 and 743-854. Repertoires were sampled only after the peak T cell response.

Generated by immunoSEQ multiplex PCR, the TCRdb table keeps only in-frame clones and is missing some. The table includes about 92,000 clones, over 75% detected once. Germline V CDR1 and CDR2: SQVTM, ANQGSEA. V lost 7 bases and J lost 0, with 16 bases in between. The CDR3 spans 15 residues. A remark on this clone: The target antigen is unknown.

The chain links TRBV29-1 to TRBJ2-1; possibly TRBD1 for D (5 bases). The clonotype comes from an adult in good health. The material sequenced was peripheral blood, taken on day 0 of AZD1222 vaccination. The chain's CDR3 is CSAGAGHPSYNEQFF. CDR3 DNA sequence: TGCAGCGCCGGAGCCGGACACCCCTCCTACAATGAGCAGTTCTTC.